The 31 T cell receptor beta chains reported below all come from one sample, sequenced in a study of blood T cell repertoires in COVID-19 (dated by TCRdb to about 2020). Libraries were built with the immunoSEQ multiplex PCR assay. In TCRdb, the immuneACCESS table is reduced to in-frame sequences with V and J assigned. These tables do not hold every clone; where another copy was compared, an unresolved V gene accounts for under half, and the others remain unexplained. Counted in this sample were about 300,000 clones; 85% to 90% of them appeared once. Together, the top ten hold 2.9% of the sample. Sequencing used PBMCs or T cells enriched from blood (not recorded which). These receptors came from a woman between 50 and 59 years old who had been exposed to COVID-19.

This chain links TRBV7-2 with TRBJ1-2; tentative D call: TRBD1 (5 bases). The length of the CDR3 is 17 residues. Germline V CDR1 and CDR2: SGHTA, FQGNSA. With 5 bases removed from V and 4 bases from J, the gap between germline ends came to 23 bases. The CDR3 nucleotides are TGTGCCAGCAGCCCACCTACCGGGCAGGGTAGAACCTATGGCTACACCTTC. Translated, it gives CASSPPTGQGRTYGYTF.

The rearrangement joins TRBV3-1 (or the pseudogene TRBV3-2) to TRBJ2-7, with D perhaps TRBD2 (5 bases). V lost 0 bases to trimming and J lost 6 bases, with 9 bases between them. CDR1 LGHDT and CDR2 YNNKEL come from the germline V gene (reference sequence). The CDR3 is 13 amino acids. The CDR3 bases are TGTGCCAGCAGCCAAGATGGCAGCGGCGAGCAGTACTTC. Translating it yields CASSQDGSGEQYF.

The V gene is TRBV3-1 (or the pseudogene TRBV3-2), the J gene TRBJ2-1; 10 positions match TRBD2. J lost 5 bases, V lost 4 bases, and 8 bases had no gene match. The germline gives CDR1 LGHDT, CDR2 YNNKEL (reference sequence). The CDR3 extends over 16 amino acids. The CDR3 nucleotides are TGTGCCAGCAGCCGGTTATCTAGCGGGGGAAACAATGAGCAGTTCTTC. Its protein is CASSRLSSGGNNEQFF.

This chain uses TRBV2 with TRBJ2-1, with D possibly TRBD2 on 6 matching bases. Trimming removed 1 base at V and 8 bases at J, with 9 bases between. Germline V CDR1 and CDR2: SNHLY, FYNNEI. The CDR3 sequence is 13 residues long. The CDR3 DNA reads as TGTGCCAGCAGTGAAGGGGGACTCTATGAGCAGTTCTTC. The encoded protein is CASSEGGLYEQFF.

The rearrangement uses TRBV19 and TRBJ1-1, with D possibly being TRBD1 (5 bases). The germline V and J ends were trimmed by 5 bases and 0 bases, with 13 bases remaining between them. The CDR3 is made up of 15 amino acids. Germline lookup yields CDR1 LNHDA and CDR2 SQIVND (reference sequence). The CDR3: CASSFRDRLNTEAFF. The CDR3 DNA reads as TGTGCCAGTAGTTTCAGAGACAGACTGAACACTGAAGCTTTCTTT.

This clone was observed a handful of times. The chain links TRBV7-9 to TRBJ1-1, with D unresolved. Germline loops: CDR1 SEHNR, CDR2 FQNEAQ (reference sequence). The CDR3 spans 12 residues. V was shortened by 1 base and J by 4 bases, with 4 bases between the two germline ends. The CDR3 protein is CASSLVSTEAFF. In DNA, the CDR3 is TGTGCCAGCAGCTTAGTATCCACTGAAGCTTTCTTT.

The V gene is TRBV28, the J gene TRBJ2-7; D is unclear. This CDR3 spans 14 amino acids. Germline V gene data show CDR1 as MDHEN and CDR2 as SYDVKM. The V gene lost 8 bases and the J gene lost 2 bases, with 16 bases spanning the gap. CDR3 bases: TGTGCCAGCCGGAGTCTCGGGTCAGCCTACGAGCAGTACTTC. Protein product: CASRSLGSAYEQYF.

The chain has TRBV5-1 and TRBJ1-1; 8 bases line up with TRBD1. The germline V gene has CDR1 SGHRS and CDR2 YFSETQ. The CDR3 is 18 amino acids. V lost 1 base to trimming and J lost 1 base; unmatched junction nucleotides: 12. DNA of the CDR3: TGCGCCAGCAGCTTGTACAGGGGGACGGAGGAAGGGAACACTGAAGCTTTCTTT. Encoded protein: CASSLYRGTEEGNTEAFF. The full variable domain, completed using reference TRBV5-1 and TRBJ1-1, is KAGVTQTPRYLIKTRGQQVTLSCSPISGHRSVSWYQQTPGQGLQFLFEYFSETQRNKGNFPGRFSGRQFSNSRSEMNVSTLELGDSALYLCASSLYRGTEEGNTEAFFGQGTRLTVV.

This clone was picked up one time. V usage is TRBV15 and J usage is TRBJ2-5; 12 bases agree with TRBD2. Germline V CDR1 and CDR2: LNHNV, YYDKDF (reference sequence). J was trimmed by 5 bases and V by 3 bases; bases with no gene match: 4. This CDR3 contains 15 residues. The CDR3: CATSRTSGGGETQYF. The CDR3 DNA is TGTGCCACCAGCAGGACTAGCGGGGGCGGTGAGACCCAGTACTTC.

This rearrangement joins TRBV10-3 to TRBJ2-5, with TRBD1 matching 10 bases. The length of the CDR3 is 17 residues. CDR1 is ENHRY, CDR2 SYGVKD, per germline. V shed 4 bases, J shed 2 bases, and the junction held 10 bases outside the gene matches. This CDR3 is CAISGAYRDRGQETQYF. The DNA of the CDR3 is TGTGCCATCAGTGGAGCTTACCGGGACAGGGGACAAGAGACCCAGTACTTC.

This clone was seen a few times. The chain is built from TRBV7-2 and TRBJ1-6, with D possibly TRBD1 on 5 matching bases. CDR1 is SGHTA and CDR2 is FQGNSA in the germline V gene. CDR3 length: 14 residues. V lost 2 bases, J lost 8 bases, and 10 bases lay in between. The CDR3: CASSLRAGDSPLHF. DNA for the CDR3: TGTGCCAGCAGCTTAAGAGCGGGGGATTCACCCCTCCACTTT.

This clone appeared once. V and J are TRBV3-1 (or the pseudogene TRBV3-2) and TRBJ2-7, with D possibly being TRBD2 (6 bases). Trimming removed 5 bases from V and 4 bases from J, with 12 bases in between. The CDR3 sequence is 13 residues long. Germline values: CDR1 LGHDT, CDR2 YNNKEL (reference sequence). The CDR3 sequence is CASSVGGAYEQYF. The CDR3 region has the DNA TGTGCCAGCAGCGTAGGAGGGGCGTACGAGCAGTACTTC.

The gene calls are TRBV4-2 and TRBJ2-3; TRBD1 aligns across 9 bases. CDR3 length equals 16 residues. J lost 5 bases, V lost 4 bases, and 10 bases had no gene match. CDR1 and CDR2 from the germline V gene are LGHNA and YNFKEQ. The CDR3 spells CASSRQPGQGEDTQYF. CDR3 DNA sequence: TGTGCCAGCAGCCGACAACCGGGACAGGGTGAAGATACGCAGTATTTT.

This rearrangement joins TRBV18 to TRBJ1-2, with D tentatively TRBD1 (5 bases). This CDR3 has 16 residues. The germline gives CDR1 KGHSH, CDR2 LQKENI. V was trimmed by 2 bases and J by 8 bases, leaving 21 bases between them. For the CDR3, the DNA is TGTGCCAGCTCACCAGATTATTTAACAGGCCGCAGGGGCTACACCTTC. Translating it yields CASSPDYLTGRRGYTF.

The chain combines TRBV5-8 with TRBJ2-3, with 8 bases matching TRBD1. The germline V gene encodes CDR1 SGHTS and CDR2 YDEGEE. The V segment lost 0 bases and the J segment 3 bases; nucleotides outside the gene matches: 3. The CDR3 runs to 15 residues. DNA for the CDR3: TGTGCCAGCAGCTTGGCAGGGGGCTGGACAGATACGCAGTATTTT. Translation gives CASSLAGGWTDTQYF.

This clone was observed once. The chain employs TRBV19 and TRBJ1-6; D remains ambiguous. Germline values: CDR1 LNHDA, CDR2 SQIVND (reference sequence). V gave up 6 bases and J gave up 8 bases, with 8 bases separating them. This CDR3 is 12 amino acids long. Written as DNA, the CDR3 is TGTGCCAGTAGCCGGAGGGATTCACCCCTCCACTTT. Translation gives CASSRRDSPLHF.

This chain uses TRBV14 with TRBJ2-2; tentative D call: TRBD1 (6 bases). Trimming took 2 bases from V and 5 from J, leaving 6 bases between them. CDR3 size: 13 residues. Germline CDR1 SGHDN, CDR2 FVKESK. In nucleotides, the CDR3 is TGTGCCAGCAGCCAACAGGGGACCGGGGAGCTGTTTTTT. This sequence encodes CASSQQGTGELFF.

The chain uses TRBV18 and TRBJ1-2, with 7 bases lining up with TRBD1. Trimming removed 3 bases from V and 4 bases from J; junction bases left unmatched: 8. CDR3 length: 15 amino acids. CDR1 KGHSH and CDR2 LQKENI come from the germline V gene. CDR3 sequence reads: CASSPGTESSYGYTF. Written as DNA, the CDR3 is TGTGCCAGCTCACCTGGGACAGAATCGAGCTATGGCTACACCTTC.

The CDR3 DNA sequence: TGCGCCAGCAGCCAAGATCTTGGCCAGCGCTATGGCTACACCTTC. This sequence encodes CASSQDLGQRYGYTF. The V call is TRBV4-1, the J call TRBJ1-2; no reliable D call. This CDR3 contains 15 residues. Germline CDR1 reads MGHRA; CDR2 reads YSYEKL. The V and J ends lost 0 bases and 4 bases respectively, with 12 bases between them.

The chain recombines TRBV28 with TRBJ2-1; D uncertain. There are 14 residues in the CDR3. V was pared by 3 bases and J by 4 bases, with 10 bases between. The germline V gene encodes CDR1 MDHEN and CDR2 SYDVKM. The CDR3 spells CASSFRPEYNEQFF. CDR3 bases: TGTGCCAGCAGTTTCCGGCCGGAGTACAATGAGCAGTTCTTC.

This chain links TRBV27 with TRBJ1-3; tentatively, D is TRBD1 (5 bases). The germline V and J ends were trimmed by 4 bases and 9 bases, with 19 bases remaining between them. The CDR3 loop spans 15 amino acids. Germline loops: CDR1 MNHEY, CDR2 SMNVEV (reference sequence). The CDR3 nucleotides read TGTGCCAGCAGTTCCGAGGCCAGGGCCGGGAGCACCATATATTTT. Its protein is CASSSEARAGSTIYF.

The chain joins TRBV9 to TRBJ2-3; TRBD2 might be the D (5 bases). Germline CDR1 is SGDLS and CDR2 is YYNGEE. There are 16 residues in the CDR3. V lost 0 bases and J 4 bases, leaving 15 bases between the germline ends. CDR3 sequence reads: CASSVEGGGPPDTQYF. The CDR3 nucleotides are TGTGCCAGCAGCGTAGAGGGCGGAGGCCCCCCAGATACGCAGTATTTT.

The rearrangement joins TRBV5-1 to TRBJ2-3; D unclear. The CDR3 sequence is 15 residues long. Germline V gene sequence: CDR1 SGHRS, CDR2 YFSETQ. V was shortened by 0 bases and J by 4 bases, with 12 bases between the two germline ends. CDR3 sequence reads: CASSLESPTADTQYF. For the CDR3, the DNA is TGCGCCAGCAGCTTGGAGTCTCCCACGGCAGATACGCAGTATTTT.

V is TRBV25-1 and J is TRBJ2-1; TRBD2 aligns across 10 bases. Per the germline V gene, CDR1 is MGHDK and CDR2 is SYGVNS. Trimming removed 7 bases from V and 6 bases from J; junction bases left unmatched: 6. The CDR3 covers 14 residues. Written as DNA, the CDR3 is TGTGCCAGCACTTCTAGCGGGGGATTCAATGAGCAGTTCTTC. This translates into CASTSSGGFNEQFF. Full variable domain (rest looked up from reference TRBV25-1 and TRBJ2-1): EADIYQTPRYLVIGTGKKITLECSQTMGHDKMYWYQQDPGMELHLIHYSYGVNSTEKGDLSSESTVSRIRTEHFPLTLESARPSHTSQYLCASTSSGGFNEQFFGPGTRLTVL.

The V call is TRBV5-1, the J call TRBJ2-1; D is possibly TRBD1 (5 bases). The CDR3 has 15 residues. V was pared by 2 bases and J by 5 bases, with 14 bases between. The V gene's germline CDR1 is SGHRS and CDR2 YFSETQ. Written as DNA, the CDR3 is TGCGCCAGCAGCTTCGCAGGGATTATGGACAATGAGCAGTTCTTC. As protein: CASSFAGIMDNEQFF.

CDR3 protein: CASRLGSAGSNEQFF. The CDR3 DNA reads as TGTGCCAGCAGACTAGGTTCAGCGGGGAGCAATGAGCAGTTCTTC. The genes are TRBV7-6 and TRBJ2-1, with TRBD2 matching over 7 bases. There are 15 residues in the CDR3. From germline, CDR1 is SGHVS and CDR2 FNYEAQ. The V and J ends lost 6 bases and 6 bases, in that order; junction bases with no gene match: 11.

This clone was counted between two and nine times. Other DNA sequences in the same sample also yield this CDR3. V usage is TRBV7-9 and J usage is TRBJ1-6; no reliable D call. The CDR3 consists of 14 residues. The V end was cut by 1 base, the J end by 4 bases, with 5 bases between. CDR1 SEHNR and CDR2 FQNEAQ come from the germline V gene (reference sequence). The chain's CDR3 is CASSLGAYNSPLHF. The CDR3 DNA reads TGTGCCAGCAGCTTAGGGGCATATAATTCACCCCTCCACTTT.

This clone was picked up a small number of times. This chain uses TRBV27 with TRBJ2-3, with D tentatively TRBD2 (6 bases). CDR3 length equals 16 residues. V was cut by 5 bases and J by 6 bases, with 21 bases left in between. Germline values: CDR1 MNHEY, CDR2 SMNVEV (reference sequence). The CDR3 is CASSALGDPRGDTQYF. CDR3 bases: TGTGCCAGCAGTGCCCTCGGCGACCCCCGGGGGGATACGCAGTATTTT.

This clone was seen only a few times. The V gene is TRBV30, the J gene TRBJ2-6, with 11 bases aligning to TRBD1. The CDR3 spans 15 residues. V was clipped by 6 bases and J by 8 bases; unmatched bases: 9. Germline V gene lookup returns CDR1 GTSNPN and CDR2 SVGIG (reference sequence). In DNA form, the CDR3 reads TGTGCCTGCCCGACGGGACAGGGGGAGACCAACGTCCTGACTTTC. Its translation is CACPTGQGETNVLTF.

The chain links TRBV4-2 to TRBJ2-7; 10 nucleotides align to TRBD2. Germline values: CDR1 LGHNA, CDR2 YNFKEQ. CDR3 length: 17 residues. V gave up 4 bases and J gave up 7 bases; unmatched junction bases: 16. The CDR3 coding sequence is TGTGCCAGCAGCCCCATCGCTCAGCGGGGGGGCTTTAGAGAGCAGTACTTC. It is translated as CASSPIAQRGGFREQYF.

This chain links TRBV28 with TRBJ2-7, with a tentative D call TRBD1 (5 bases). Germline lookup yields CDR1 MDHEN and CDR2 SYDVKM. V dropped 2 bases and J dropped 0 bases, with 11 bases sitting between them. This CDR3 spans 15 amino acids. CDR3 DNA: TGTGCCAGCAGTTTACCGGACAAGCGCTCCTACGAGCAGTACTTC. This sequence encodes CASSLPDKRSYEQYF. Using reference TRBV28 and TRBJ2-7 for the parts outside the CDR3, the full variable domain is DVKVTQSSRYLVKRTGEKVFLECVQDMDHENMFWYRQDPGLGLRLIYFSYDVKMKEKGDIPEGYSVSREKKERFSLILESASTNQTSMYLCASSLPDKRSYEQYFGPGTRLTVT.